The rows below give T cell receptor beta chains drawn from one sample of a study of blood T cell repertoires in COVID-19. Repertoires were generated with immunoSEQ multiplex PCR, while TCRdb's copy carries only in-frame clones and drops some. The sample lists some 49,000 clones; around 81% were seen once. Material: peripheral blood. These receptors all come from a woman of 80 years or more with COVID-19, enrolled during active disease. Each CDR3 is given with its conserved first and last residue. The order of the fields is clone size, J gene, V gene, D gene, CDR3 protein, CDR3 DNA. The D gene is left open where the match is weak. The size entry is marked missing in some rows and otherwise reads once, few, many or a size class.

clone size: -; J gene: TRBJ1-5; V gene: TRBV6-5; D gene: -; CDR3 protein: CASTLSGIFSQPQHF; CDR3 DNA: TGTGCCAGCACCCTTTCGGGTATATTCAGTCAGCCCCAGCATTTT
clone size: -; J gene: TRBJ2-7; V gene: TRBV6-5; D gene: TRBD1; CDR3 protein: CASRKTGVVSYEQYF; CDR3 DNA: TGTGCCAGCAGAAAGACAGGGGTGGTCTCCTACGAGCAGTACTTC
clone size: -; J gene: TRBJ1-2; V gene: TRBV5-6; D gene: TRBD1; CDR3 protein: CASSRPGTGNYGYTF; CDR3 DNA: TGTGCCAGCAGCCGTCCCGGGACAGGGAACTATGGCTACACCTTC
clone size: -; J gene: TRBJ1-1; V gene: TRBV29-1; D gene: -; CDR3 protein: CSVITTMNTEAFF; CDR3 DNA: TGCAGCGTGATCACGACTATGAACACTGAAGCTTTCTTT
clone size: -; J gene: TRBJ2-5; V gene: TRBV30; D gene: TRBD2; CDR3 protein: CAWSNQPGLADWTQYF; CDR3 DNA: TGTGCCTGGAGCAACCAACCTGGACTAGCGGACTGGACCCAGTACTTC
clone size: -; J gene: TRBJ2-5; V gene: TRBV19; D gene: -; CDR3 protein: CASGRPQETQYF; CDR3 DNA: TGTGCCAGTGGCAGGCCCCAAGAGACCCAGTACTTC
clone size: -; J gene: TRBJ1-5; V gene: TRBV18; D gene: TRBD1; CDR3 protein: CASPQGRGQPQHF; CDR3 DNA: TGTGCCAGCCCACAGGGGAGGGGTCAGCCCCAGCATTTT
clone size: -; J gene: TRBJ2-1; V gene: TRBV4-1; D gene: TRBD2; CDR3 protein: CASSQIAGVGSYNEQFF; CDR3 DNA: TGCGCCAGCAGCCAAATAGCGGGAGTAGGGTCCTACAATGAGCAGTTCTTC
clone size: -; J gene: TRBJ1-2; V gene: TRBV20-1; D gene: TRBD1; CDR3 protein: CSRQGADGYTF; CDR3 DNA: TGCAGCCGACAGGGGGCAGATGGCTACACCTTC
clone size: once; J gene: TRBJ1-2; V gene: TRBV19; D gene: TRBD1; CDR3 protein: CASSAGGADYGYTF; CDR3 DNA: TGTGCCAGTAGTGCAGGGGGCGCGGACTATGGCTACACCTTC
clone size: -; J gene: TRBJ2-7; V gene: TRBV4-2; D gene: TRBD2; CDR3 protein: CASSQVEASGLEQYF; CDR3 DNA: TGTGCCAGCAGCCAAGTAGAGGCTAGCGGGCTCGAGCAGTACTTC
clone size: -; J gene: TRBJ2-5; V gene: TRBV7-9; D gene: TRBD2; CDR3 protein: CASSLAGLVSETQYF; CDR3 DNA: TGTGCCAGCAGCTTAGCGGGACTAGTGTCAGAGACCCAGTACTTC
clone size: -; J gene: TRBJ1-5; V gene: TRBV6-5; D gene: -; CDR3 protein: CATTTQGNQSQHF; CDR3 DNA: TGTGCCACCACTACCCAGGGAAATCAGTCCCAGCATTTT
clone size: -; J gene: TRBJ1-5; V gene: TRBV28; D gene: -; CDR3 protein: CASRGGVGSNQPQHF; CDR3 DNA: TGTGCCAGCAGGGGGGGGGTCGGCAGCAATCAGCCCCAGCATTTT
clone size: -; J gene: TRBJ1-2; V gene: TRBV29-1; D gene: TRBD1; CDR3 protein: CSVEAGGGGYTF; CDR3 DNA: TGCAGCGTTGAGGCAGGGGGCGGTGGCTACACCTTC
clone size: -; J gene: TRBJ1-1; V gene: TRBV25-1; D gene: -; CDR3 protein: CASQGNSAEAFF; CDR3 DNA: TGTGCCAGTCAGGGGAACTCGGCTGAAGCTTTCTTT
clone size: -; J gene: TRBJ2-3; V gene: TRBV19; D gene: TRBD1; CDR3 protein: CASSLTGGSQYF; CDR3 DNA: TGTGCCAGTAGTTTGACAGGGGGGAGCCAGTATTTT
clone size: -; J gene: TRBJ2-5; V gene: TRBV28; D gene: -; CDR3 protein: CASSLRGGVRRETQYF; CDR3 DNA: TGTGCCAGCAGTTTACGCGGCGGGGTCCGACGGGAGACCCAGTACTTC
clone size: -; J gene: TRBJ2-3; V gene: TRBV5-5; D gene: -; CDR3 protein: CASSLETDKQYF; CDR3 DNA: TGTGCCAGCAGCTTGGAGACAGATAAGCAGTATTTT
clone size: -; J gene: TRBJ1-1; V gene: TRBV28; D gene: -; CDR3 protein: CASSLGRYDEAFF; CDR3 DNA: TGTGCCAGCAGTTTGGGCCGGTATGATGAAGCTTTCTTT
clone size: -; J gene: TRBJ1-2; V gene: TRBV19; D gene: TRBD1; CDR3 protein: CASSDRGNIGGYTF; CDR3 DNA: TGTGCCAGTAGCGACAGGGGAAATATCGGTGGCTACACCTTC
clone size: few; J gene: TRBJ2-7; V gene: TRBV29-1; D gene: -; CDR3 protein: CSVEDVASYEQYF; CDR3 DNA: TGCAGCGTTGAAGATGTTGCCAGCTACGAGCAGTACTTC
clone size: -; J gene: TRBJ2-1; V gene: TRBV6-5; D gene: TRBD2; CDR3 protein: CASSYEASGNYEQFF; CDR3 DNA: TGTGCCAGCAGTTATGAGGCTAGCGGGAACTATGAGCAGTTCTTC
clone size: -; J gene: TRBJ1-1; V gene: TRBV7-9; D gene: -; CDR3 protein: CASSLAQGRVTAFF; CDR3 DNA: TGTGCCAGCAGCTTAGCGCAGGGGAGGGTAACGGCTTTCTTT
clone size: -; J gene: TRBJ1-4; V gene: TRBV19; D gene: TRBD1; CDR3 protein: CASSIGQGKEKLFF; CDR3 DNA: TGTGCCAGTAGTATCGGACAGGGGAAGGAAAAACTGTTTTTT
clone size: -; J gene: TRBJ1-3; V gene: TRBV28; D gene: -; CDR3 protein: CASSRGDLGSGNTIYF; CDR3 DNA: TGTGCCAGCAGCCGTGGGGACTTGGGATCTGGAAACACCATATATTTT
clone size: -; J gene: TRBJ2-2; V gene: TRBV18; D gene: -; CDR3 protein: CASSRAGVGNTGELFF; CDR3 DNA: TGTGCCAGCTCACGAGCAGGGGTTGGGAACACCGGGGAGCTGTTTTTT
clone size: -; J gene: TRBJ2-5; V gene: TRBV2; D gene: TRBD1; CDR3 protein: CASWTTGGETQYF; CDR3 DNA: TGTGCCAGCTGGACGACAGGGGGGGAGACCCAGTACTTC
clone size: -; J gene: TRBJ2-1; V gene: TRBV19; D gene: TRBD1; CDR3 protein: CASSMGTGSWNEQFF; CDR3 DNA: TGTGCCAGTAGTATGGGGACAGGGAGTTGGAATGAGCAGTTCTTC
clone size: once; J gene: TRBJ2-7; V gene: TRBV21-1; D gene: -; CDR3 protein: CASSKGGYRDKSFYEQYF; CDR3 DNA: TGTGCCAGCAGCAAAGGGGGATACAGGGACAAATCGTTTTACGAGCAGTACTTC
clone size: -; J gene: TRBJ2-7; V gene: TRBV27; D gene: TRBD2; CDR3 protein: CASMPSGDSYEQYF; CDR3 DNA: TGTGCCAGCATGCCCAGCGGGGACTCCTACGAGCAGTACTTC
clone size: -; J gene: TRBJ2-5; V gene: TRBV5-1; D gene: TRBD1; CDR3 protein: CASSLIGGQGIGGQETQYF; CDR3 DNA: TGCGCCAGCAGCTTAATAGGGGGACAGGGGATAGGAGGACAAGAGACCCAGTACTTC
clone size: -; J gene: TRBJ1-6; V gene: TRBV28; D gene: TRBD1; CDR3 protein: CASSSISGQGVSYNSPLHF; CDR3 DNA: TGTGCCAGCAGTTCTATATCCGGACAGGGAGTCTCCTATAATTCACCCCTCCACTTT
clone size: -; J gene: TRBJ2-1; V gene: TRBV3-1/TRBV3-2; D gene: TRBD2; CDR3 protein: CASSQGLAGGREQFF; CDR3 DNA: TGTGCCAGCAGCCAGGGACTAGCGGGAGGTCGTGAGCAGTTCTTC
clone size: -; J gene: TRBJ1-2; V gene: TRBV5-1; D gene: -; CDR3 protein: CASSGSQASYGYTF; CDR3 DNA: TGCGCCAGCAGCGGCAGTCAGGCGAGCTATGGCTACACCTTC
clone size: -; J gene: TRBJ2-1; V gene: TRBV6-4; D gene: -; CDR3 protein: CASSDSEGFEQFF; CDR3 DNA: TGTGCCAGCAGCGATTCGGAGGGTTTCGAGCAGTTCTTC
clone size: -; J gene: TRBJ2-1; V gene: TRBV27; D gene: -; CDR3 protein: CATSVSGSYNEQFF; CDR3 DNA: TGTGCCACTAGTGTTAGCGGCTCCTACAATGAGCAGTTCTTC
clone size: -; J gene: TRBJ1-3; V gene: TRBV5-6; D gene: TRBD1; CDR3 protein: CASSLLGQDSGNTIYF; CDR3 DNA: TGTGCCAGCAGCTTGCTCGGACAGGACTCTGGAAACACCATATATTTT
clone size: -; J gene: TRBJ1-2; V gene: TRBV18; D gene: -; CDR3 protein: CASSPGGADGYTF; CDR3 DNA: TGTGCCAGCTCACCTGGCGGGGCGGATGGCTACACCTTC
clone size: -; J gene: TRBJ2-2; V gene: TRBV19; D gene: TRBD1; CDR3 protein: CASTPGQGNTGELFF; CDR3 DNA: TGTGCCAGTACCCCGGGACAGGGGAACACCGGGGAGCTGTTTTTT
clone size: -; J gene: TRBJ2-7; V gene: TRBV6-2/TRBV6-3; D gene: TRBD2; CDR3 protein: CASSYSFYVGTSGSYEQYF; CDR3 DNA: TGTGCCAGCAGTTACTCGTTTTATGTCGGGACTAGCGGGTCCTACGAGCAGTACTTC
clone size: -; J gene: TRBJ2-3; V gene: TRBV5-6; D gene: -; CDR3 protein: CASSFGPGDTQYF; CDR3 DNA: TGTGCCAGCAGCTTTGGTCCCGGTGATACGCAGTATTTT
clone size: -; J gene: TRBJ1-2; V gene: TRBV27; D gene: TRBD1; CDR3 protein: CASRTPGQGIYGYTF; CDR3 DNA: TGTGCCAGCAGAACACCGGGACAGGGAATCTATGGCTACACCTTC
clone size: -; J gene: TRBJ2-1; V gene: TRBV27; D gene: TRBD2; CDR3 protein: CASSLRLAGALEQFF; CDR3 DNA: TGTGCCAGCAGTCTTCGACTAGCGGGAGCCCTTGAGCAGTTCTTC
clone size: -; J gene: TRBJ2-1; V gene: TRBV7-2; D gene: -; CDR3 protein: CASSSGGSYNEQFF; CDR3 DNA: TGTGCCAGCAGCTCCGGGGGCTCCTACAATGAGCAGTTCTTC
clone size: -; J gene: TRBJ2-1; V gene: TRBV11-2; D gene: TRBD2; CDR3 protein: CASRPIAGGRYNEQFF; CDR3 DNA: TGTGCCAGCAGACCAATAGCGGGAGGCCGCTACAATGAGCAGTTCTTC
clone size: -; J gene: TRBJ2-1; V gene: TRBV6-5; D gene: TRBD2; CDR3 protein: CASSLASGWNNEQFF; CDR3 DNA: TGTGCCAGCAGTCTCGCTAGCGGATGGAACAATGAGCAGTTCTTC
clone size: -; J gene: TRBJ2-1; V gene: TRBV11-3; D gene: -; CDR3 protein: CASSHRGRGSSYNEQFF; CDR3 DNA: TGTGCCAGCAGCCATCGGGGACGGGGGAGCTCCTACAATGAGCAGTTCTTC
clone size: -; J gene: TRBJ2-3; V gene: TRBV19; D gene: -; CDR3 protein: CASSILDTQYF; CDR3 DNA: TGTGCCAGTAGTATCCTTGATACGCAGTATTTT
clone size: -; J gene: TRBJ1-1; V gene: TRBV30; D gene: -; CDR3 protein: CAWTIGGQGLKAFF; CDR3 DNA: TGTGCCTGGACCATAGGTGGGCAGGGTTTAAAAGCTTTCTTT
clone size: once; J gene: TRBJ2-3; V gene: TRBV19; D gene: TRBD2; CDR3 protein: CAISSGRATDTQYF; CDR3 DNA: TGTGCCATCTCTAGCGGGAGGGCAACAGATACGCAGTATTTT
clone size: -; J gene: TRBJ2-7; V gene: TRBV9; D gene: TRBD2; CDR3 protein: CASSSGGGLASGEQYF; CDR3 DNA: TGTGCCAGCAGCTCCGGGGGGGGACTAGCATCTGGCGAGCAGTACTTC
clone size: once; J gene: TRBJ2-7; V gene: TRBV7-3; D gene: TRBD1; CDR3 protein: CASSLRGQGYEQYF; CDR3 DNA: TGTGCCAGCAGCCTAAGGGGACAGGGCTACGAGCAGTACTTC
clone size: -; J gene: TRBJ2-2; V gene: TRBV24-1; D gene: TRBD2; CDR3 protein: CATAEREGEKHRGAVF; CDR3 DNA: TGTGCCACCGCAGAGCGGGAAGGCGAGAAGCACCGGGGAGCTGTTTTT
clone size: -; J gene: TRBJ2-2; V gene: TRBV19; D gene: -; CDR3 protein: CASSLGVTGELFF; CDR3 DNA: TGTGCCAGTAGCCTAGGGGTAACCGGGGAGCTGTTTTTT